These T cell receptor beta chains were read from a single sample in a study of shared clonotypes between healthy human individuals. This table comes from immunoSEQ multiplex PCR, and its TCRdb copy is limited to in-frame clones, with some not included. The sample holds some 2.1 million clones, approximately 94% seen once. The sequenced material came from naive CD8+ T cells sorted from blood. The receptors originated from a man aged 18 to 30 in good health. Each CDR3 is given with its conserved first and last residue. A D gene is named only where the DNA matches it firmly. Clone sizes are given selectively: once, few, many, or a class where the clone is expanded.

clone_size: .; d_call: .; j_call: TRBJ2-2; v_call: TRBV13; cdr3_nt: TGTGCCAGCAGCTTAGTCGGGGGGCCAGCGAACACCGGGGAGCTGTTTTTT; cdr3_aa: CASSLVGGPANTGELFF
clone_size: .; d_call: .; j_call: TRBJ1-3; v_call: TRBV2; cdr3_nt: TGTGCCAGCAGAGAAACCGGACAGCACTCTGGAAACACCATATATTTT; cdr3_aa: CASRETGQHSGNTIYF
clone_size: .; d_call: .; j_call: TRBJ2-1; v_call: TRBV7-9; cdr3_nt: TGTGCCAGCAACACACAGGGGCTGGGGGGCAATGAGCAGTTCTTC; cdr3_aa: CASNTQGLGGNEQFF
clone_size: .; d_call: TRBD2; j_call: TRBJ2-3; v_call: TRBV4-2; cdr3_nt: TGTGCCAGCAGCCGGGGGGGGAGCACAGATACGCAGTATTTT; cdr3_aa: CASSRGGSTDTQYF
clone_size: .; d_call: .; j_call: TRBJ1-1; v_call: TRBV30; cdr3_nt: TGTGCCTGGAGTGTCGGGCCCGGGACGGACGAAGCTTTCTTT; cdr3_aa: CAWSVGPGTDEAFF
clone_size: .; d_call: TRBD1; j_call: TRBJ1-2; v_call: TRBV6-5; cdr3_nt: TGTGCCAGCAGGCCTACAGGGGATTATGGCTACACCTTC; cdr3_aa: CASRPTGDYGYTF
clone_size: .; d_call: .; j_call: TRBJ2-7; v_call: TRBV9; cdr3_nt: TGTGCCAGCAGCGCAGGACATCTAACGAACTACGAGCAGTACTTC; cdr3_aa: CASSAGHLTNYEQYF
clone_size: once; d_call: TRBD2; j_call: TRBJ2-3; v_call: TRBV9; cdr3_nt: TGTGCCAGCAGCGTAGACGGGGGGGGCAGGGATACGCAGTATTTT; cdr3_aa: CASSVDGGGRDTQYF
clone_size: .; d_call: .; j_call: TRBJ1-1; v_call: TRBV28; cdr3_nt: TGTGCCAGCAGCCTGACGGACTTGAACACTGAAGCTTTCTTT; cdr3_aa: CASSLTDLNTEAFF
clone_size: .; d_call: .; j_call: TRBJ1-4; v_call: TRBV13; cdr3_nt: TGTGCCAGCAGCTCTCAGGGCTTTGCTGAAAAACTGTTTTTT; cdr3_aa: CASSSQGFAEKLFF
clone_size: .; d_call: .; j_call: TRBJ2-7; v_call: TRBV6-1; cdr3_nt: TGTGCCAGCCTGGGGGTCGGCTACGAGCAGTACTTC; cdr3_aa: CASLGVGYEQYF
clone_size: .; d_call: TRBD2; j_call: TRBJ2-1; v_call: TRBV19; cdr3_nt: TGTGCCAGTAGTATAGATCTCCAGCGGGAGTCTTCCTACAATGAGCAGTTCTTC; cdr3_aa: CASSIDLQRESSYNEQFF
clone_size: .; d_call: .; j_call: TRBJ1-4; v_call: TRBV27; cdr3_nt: TGTGCCAGCAAGAGATCGCCGTTGGTGTGGGATGAAAAACTGTTTTTT; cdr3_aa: CASKRSPLVWDEKLFF
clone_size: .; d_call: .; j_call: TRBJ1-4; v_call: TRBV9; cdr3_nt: TGTGCCAGCAGCGTAGATGGGGAGGGAGTAGGCGAAAAACTGTTTTTT; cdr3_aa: CASSVDGEGVGEKLFF
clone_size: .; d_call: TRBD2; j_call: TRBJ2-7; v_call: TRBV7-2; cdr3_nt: TGTGCCAGCAGCTTTGCAGCGGGAACCTACGAGCAGTACTTC; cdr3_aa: CASSFAAGTYEQYF
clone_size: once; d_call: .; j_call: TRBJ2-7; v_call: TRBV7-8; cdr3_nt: TGTGCCAGCAGCTTAACGGAGGGGGCGAGGGAGCAGTACTTC; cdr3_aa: CASSLTEGAREQYF
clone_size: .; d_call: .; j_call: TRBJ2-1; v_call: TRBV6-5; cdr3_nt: TGTGCCAGCAGTTCCCATTCCGGGGCGGATGAGCAGTTCTTC; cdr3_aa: CASSSHSGADEQFF
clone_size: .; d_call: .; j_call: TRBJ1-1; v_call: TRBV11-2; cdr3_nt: TGTGCCAGCAGCTTAGCGCCGAACACTGAAGCTTTCTTT; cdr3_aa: CASSLAPNTEAFF
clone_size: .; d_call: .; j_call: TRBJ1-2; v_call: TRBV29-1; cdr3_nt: TGCAGCGTTGTAGAGGTTATAGATGGCTACACCTTC; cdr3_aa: CSVVEVIDGYTF
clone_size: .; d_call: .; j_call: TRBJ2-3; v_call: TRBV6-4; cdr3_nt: TGTGCCAGCAGTCAACATAATAGCTCCGAAAGAACAGATACGCAGTATTTT; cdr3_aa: CASSQHNSSERTDTQYF
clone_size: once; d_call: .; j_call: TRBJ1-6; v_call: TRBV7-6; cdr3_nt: TGTGCCAGCAGCTTAGCGCCTGGTGTGAGCTCCTATAATTCACCCCTCCACTTT; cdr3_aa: CASSLAPGVSSYNSPLHF
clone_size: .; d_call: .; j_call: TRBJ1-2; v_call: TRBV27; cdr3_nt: TGTGCCAGCAGTTTGGGACTTTCCTATGGCTACACCTTC; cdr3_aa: CASSLGLSYGYTF
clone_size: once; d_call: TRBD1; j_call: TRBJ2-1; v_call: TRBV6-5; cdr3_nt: TGTGCCAGCAGCATGGGACAGCATACCTACAATGAGCAGTTCTTC; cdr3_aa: CASSMGQHTYNEQFF
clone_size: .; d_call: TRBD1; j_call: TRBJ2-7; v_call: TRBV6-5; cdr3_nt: TGTGCCAGCAGTTACTCGACGGGACAGAAGATCTACGAGCAGTACTTC; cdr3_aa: CASSYSTGQKIYEQYF
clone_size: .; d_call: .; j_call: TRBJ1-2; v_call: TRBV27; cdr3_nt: TGTGCCAGCAGTTGGCTTCCTGCTGGGACGGATATTCTCTATGGCTACACCTTC; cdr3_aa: CASSWLPAGTDILYGYTF
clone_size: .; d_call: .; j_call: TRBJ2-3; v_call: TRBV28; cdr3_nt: TGTGCCAGCAGTTTACCCCAAGCGGAGAACACAGATACGCAGTATTTT; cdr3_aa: CASSLPQAENTDTQYF
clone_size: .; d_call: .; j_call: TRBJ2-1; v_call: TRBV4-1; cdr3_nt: TGCGCCAGCAGCCAAGATGCCGAAGATGAGCAGTTCTTC; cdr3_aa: CASSQDAEDEQFF
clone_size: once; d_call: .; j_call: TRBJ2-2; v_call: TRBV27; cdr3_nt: TGTGCCAGCAGTTCGGGGGCGAACACCGGGGAGCTGTTTTTT; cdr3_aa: CASSSGANTGELFF
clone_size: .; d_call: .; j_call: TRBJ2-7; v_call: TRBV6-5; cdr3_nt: TGTGCCAGCAGTTACGGTCCCAGCTGGACCTACGAGCAGTACTTC; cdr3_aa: CASSYGPSWTYEQYF
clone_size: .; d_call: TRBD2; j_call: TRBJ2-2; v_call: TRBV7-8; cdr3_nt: TGTGCCAGCAGCTTATATTTGGAGCGGGGGGAGAACACCGGGGAGCTGTTTTTT; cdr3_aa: CASSLYLERGENTGELFF
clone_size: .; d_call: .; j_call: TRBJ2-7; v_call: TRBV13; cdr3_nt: TGTGCCAGCAGAGAGGGCCATACCTACGAGCAGTACTTC; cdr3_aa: CASREGHTYEQYF
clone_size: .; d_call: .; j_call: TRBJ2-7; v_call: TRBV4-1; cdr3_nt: TGCGCCAGCAGCCAAGATCCACAGTCCTACGAGCAGTACTTC; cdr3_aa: CASSQDPQSYEQYF
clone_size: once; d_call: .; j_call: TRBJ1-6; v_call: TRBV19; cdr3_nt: TGTGCCAGTAGTATTGACGTGGGCTCCTATAATTCACCCCTCCACTTT; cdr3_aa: CASSIDVGSYNSPLHF
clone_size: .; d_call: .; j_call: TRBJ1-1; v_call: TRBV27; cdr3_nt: TGTGCCAGCACCACCCTGGGGGTTCCCGAAGCTTTCTTT; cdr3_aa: CASTTLGVPEAFF
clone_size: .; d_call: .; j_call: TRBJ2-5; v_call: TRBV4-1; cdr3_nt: TGCGCCAGCAGCCAGACCAGCGAGACCCAGTACTTC; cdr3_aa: CASSQTSETQYF
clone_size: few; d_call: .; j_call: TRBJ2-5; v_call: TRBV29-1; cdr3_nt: TGCAGCGTTGATCTGTTGGAGACCCAGTACTTC; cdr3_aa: CSVDLLETQYF
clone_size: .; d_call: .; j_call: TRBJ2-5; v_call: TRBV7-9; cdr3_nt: TGTGCCAGCAGCTTAATGACAAACCAAGAGACCCAGTACTTC; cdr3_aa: CASSLMTNQETQYF
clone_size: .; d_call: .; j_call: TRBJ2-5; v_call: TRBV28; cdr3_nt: TGTGCCAGCAGTTCAGGCAACGGAGAGACCCAGTACTTC; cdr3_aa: CASSSGNGETQYF
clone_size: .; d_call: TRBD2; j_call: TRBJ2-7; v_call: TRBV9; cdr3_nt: TGTGCCAGCAGCGTAGAACCTAGCGGGGGGGAGCACGAGCAGTACTTC; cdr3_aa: CASSVEPSGGEHEQYF
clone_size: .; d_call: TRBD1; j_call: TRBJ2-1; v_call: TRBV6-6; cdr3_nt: TGTGCCAGCAGTCCCGGGACAGGGGTATACAATGAGCAGTTCTTC; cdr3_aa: CASSPGTGVYNEQFF
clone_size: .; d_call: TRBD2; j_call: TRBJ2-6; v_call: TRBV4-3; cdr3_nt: TGCGCCAGCAGCCAAGATGGGATTGGGGACTACTCTGGGGCCAACGTCCTGACTTTC; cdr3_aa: CASSQDGIGDYSGANVLTF
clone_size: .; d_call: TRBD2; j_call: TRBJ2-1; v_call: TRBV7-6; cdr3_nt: TGTGCCAGCAGCTTTTCTTTCGGGACTATAACGGAGCAGTTCTTC; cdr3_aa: CASSFSFGTITEQFF
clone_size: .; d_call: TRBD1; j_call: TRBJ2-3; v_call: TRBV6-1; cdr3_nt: TGTGCCAGCAGTGACTTGACAGGGGGGGGCACAGATACGCAGTATTTT; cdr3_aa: CASSDLTGGGTDTQYF
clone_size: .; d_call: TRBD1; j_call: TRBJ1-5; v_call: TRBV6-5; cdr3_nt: TGTGCCAGCAGTTACTCTACTACCGGGACAGGGGTCCAGCATTTT; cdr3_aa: CASSYSTTGTGVQHF
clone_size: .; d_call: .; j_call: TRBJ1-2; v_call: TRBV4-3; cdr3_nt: TGCGCCAGCAGCCTCAACGAAGCAGCTAACTATGGCTACACCTTC; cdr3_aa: CASSLNEAANYGYTF
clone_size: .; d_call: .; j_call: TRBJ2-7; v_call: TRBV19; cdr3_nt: TGTGCCAGTAGTGCCGCCCAAGGGCACTACGAGCAGTACTTC; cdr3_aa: CASSAAQGHYEQYF
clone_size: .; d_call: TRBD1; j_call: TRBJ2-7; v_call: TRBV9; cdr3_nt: TGTGCCAGCAGCGAGGATGGAGGACAGGGCTCCTACGAGCAGTACTTC; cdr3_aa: CASSEDGGQGSYEQYF
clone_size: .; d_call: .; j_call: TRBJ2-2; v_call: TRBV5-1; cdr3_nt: TGCGCCAGCAGCCTCGGTTGGAGCCAGGGGAATACCGGGGAGCTGTTTTTT; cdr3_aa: CASSLGWSQGNTGELFF
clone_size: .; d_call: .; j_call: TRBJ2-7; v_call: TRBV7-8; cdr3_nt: TGTGCCAGCAGCCCCACATCCTACGAGCAGTACTTC; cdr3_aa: CASSPTSYEQYF
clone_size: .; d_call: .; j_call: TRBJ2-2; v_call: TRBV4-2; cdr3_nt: TGTGCCAGCAGCCAAGACTGGGGCACCGGGGAGCTGTTTTTT; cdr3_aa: CASSQDWGTGELFF